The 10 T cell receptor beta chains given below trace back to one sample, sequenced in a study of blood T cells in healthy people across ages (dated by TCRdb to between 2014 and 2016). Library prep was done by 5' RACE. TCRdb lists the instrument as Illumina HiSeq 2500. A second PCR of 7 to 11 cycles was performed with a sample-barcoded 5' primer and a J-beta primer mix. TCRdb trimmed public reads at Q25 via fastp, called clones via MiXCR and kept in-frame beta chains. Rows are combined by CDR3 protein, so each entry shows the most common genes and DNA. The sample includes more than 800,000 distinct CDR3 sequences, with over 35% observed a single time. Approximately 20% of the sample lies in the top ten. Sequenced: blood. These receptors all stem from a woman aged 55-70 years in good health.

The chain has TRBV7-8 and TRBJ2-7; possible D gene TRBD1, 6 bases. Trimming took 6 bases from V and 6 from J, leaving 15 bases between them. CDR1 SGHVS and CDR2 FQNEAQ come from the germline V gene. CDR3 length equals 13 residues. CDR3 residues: CASSWGLEVEQYF. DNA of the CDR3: TGTGCCAGCAGTTGGGGGCTGGAGGTCGAGCAGTACTTC.

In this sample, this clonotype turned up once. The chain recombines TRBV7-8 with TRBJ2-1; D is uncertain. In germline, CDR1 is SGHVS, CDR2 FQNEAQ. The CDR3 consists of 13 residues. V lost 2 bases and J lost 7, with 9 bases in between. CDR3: CASSLSLENEQFF. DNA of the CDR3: TGTGCCAGCAGCTTATCGTTGGAGAATGAGCAGTTCTTC.

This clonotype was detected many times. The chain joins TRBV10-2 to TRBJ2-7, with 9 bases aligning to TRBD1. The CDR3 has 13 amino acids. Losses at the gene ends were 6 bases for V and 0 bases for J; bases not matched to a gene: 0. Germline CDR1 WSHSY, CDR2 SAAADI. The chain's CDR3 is CASRGQGSYEQYF. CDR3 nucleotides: TGCGCCAGCAGGGGACAGGGCTCCTACGAGCAGTACTTC.

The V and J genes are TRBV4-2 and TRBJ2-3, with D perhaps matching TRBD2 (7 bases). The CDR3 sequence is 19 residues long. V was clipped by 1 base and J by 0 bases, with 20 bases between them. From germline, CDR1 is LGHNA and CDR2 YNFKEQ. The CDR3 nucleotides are TGTGCCAGCAGCCAAGGGTTTGGGGGGGCAGGGTTGAGCACAGATACGCAGTATTTT. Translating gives CASSQGFGGAGLSTDTQYF.

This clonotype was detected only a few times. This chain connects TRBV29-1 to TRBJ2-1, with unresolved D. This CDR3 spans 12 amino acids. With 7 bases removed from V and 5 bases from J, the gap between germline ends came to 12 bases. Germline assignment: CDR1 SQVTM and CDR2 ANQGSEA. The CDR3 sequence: CSAVSPDNEQFF. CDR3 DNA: TGCAGCGCCGTCTCCCCCGACAATGAGCAGTTCTTC.

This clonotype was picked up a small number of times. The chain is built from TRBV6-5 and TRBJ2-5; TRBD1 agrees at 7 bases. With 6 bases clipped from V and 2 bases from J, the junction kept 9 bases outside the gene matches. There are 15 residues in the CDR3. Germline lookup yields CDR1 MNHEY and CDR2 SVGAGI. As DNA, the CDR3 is TGTGCCAGCAGCGACCTGACAGGGCATCAAGAGACCCAGTACTTC. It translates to CASSDLTGHQETQYF.

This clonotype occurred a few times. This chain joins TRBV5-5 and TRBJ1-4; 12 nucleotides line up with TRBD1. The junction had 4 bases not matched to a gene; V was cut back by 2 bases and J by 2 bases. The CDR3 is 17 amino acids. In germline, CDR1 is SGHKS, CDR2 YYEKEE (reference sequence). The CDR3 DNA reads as TGTGCCAGCAGCTTCCGGGACAGGGGGCCCACTAATGAAAAACTGTTTTTT. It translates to CASSFRDRGPTNEKLFF. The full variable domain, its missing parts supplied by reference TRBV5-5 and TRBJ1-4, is DAGVTQSPTHLIKTRGQQVTLRCSPISGHKSVSWYQQVLGQGPQFIFQYYEKEERGRGNFPDRFSARQFPNYSSELNVNALLLGDSALYLCASSFRDRGPTNEKLFFGSGTQLSVL.

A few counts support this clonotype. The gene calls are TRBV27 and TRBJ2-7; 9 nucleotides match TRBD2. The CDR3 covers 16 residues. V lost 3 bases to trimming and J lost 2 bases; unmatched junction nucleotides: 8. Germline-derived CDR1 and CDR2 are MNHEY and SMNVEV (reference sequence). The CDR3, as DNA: TGTGCCAGCAGTTTTGGAGCGGGAGGACGTCCCTACGAGCAGTACTTC. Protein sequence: CASSFGAGGRPYEQYF.

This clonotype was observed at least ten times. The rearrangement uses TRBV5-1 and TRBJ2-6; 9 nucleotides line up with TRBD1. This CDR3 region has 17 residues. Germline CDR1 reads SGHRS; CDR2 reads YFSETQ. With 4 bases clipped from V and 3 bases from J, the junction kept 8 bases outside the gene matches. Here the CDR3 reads CASSETGTGIGANVLTF. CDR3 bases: TGCGCCAGCAGCGAGACCGGGACAGGGATTGGGGCCAACGTCCTGACTTTC.

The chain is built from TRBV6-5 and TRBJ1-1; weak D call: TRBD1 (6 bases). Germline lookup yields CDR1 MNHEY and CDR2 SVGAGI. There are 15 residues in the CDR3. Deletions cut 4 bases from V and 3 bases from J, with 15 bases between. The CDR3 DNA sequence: TGTGCCAGCAGTTCCAGCAGACAGGCGTACACTGAAGCTTTCTTT. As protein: CASSSSRQAYTEAFF.